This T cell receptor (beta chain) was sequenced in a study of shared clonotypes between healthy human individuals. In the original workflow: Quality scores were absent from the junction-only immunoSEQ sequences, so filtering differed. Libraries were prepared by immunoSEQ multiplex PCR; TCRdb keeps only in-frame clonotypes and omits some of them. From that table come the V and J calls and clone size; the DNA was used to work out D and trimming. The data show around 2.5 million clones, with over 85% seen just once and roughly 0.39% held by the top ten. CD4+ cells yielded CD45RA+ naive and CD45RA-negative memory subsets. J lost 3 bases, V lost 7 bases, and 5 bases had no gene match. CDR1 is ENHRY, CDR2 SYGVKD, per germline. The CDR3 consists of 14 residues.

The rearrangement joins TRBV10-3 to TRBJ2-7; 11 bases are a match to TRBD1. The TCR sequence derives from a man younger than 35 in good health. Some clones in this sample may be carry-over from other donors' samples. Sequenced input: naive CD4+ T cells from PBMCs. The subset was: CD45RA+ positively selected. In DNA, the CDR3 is TGTGCCATCAACGGGGGACAGGGGGACTACGAGCAGTACTTC. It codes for CAINGGQGDYEQYF.